This entry lists 10 T cell receptor beta chains sequenced from one sample in a study of breast tumors, draining lymph nodes, adjacent tissues. Axillary draining lymph nodes of breast cancer patients supplied the node samples. TCRdb analysed the multiplex PCR reads with MiXCR anew, one entry per CDR3 protein. The sample records some 200,000 distinct CDR3 sequences, 31% being singletons. The source material was axillary lymph node tissue. The receptors come from a female donor with breast cancer. Some clones in this sample may be carry-over from other donors' samples.

V gene TRBV7-9 combines with J gene TRBJ1-6; D possibly corresponds to TRBD1 (5 bases). CDR3 length: 14 residues. Per the germline V gene, CDR1 is SEHNR and CDR2 is FQNEAQ (reference sequence). V was shortened by 9 bases and J by 7 bases, with 16 bases between the two germline ends. CDR3 nucleotides: TGTGCCAGTAGCAGGGCGACGATGAATTCACCCCTCCACTTT. Translated, it gives CASSRATMNSPLHF. The whole variable domain, remainder taken from reference TRBV7-9 and TRBJ1-6, is DTGVSQNPRHKITKRGQNVTFRCDPISEHNRLYWYRQTLGQGPEFLTYFQNEAQLEKSRLLSDRFSAERPKGSFSTLEIQRTEQGDSAMYLCASSRATMNSPLHFGNGTRLTVT.

On this clonotype itself: This may come from a read error, since a much larger clone is one base off. The chain uses TRBV3-1 and TRBJ2-7, with 9 bases identical to TRBD2. The germline CDR1 and CDR2 sequences are LGHDT and YNNKEL (reference sequence). This CDR3 region has 11 residues. The CDR3 bases are TGTGGGACTAGCGACTCCTGCGAGCAGTACTTC. It yields the protein CGTSDSCEQYF.

The chain carries TRBV2 and TRBJ2-2; TRBD2 matches at 10 bases. The CDR3 runs 24 residues. V lost 4 bases and J lost 5; bases outside the gene matches: 31. Germline lookup yields CDR1 SNHLY and CDR2 FYNNEI. The CDR3 nucleotides are TGTGCCAGCAGTGCCAGCCTTTACGCCAGCCGTAGCGGGGGGTTACAGGGGAGGACCGGGGAGCTGTTTTTT. It specifies CASSASLYASRSGGLQGRTGELFF. Variable domain in full (rest from reference TRBV2 and TRBJ2-2): EPEVTQTPSHQVTQMGQEVILRCVPISNHLYFYWYRQILGQKVEFLVSFYNNEISEKSEIFDDQFSVERPDGSNFTLKIRSTKLEDSAMYFCASSASLYASRSGGLQGRTGELFFGEGSRLTVL.

The chain couples TRBV24-1 to TRBJ1-2, with 10 bases lining up with TRBD1. Trimming took 8 bases from V and 2 from J; bases not matched to a gene: 10. Germline loops: CDR1 KGHDR, CDR2 SFDVKD. The CDR3 has 16 amino acids. The CDR3 loop is CATTMVPGQGNYGYTF. In DNA form, the CDR3 reads TGTGCCACCACCATGGTCCCGGGACAGGGGAACTATGGCTACACCTTC.

At least ten counts were recorded for this clonotype. The chain employs TRBV19 and TRBJ1-5; TRBD1 agrees at 7 bases. Germline V gene lookup returns CDR1 LNHDA and CDR2 SQIVND (reference sequence). V lost 5 bases and J lost 3; bases outside the gene matches: 4. The CDR3 sequence is 14 residues long. The CDR3 reads CASSPGQDNQPQHF. The CDR3 region has the DNA TGTGCCAGTAGTCCCGGACAGGACAATCAGCCCCAGCATTTT.

To note about this clonotype: Given the absence of the conserved phenylalanine or tryptophan at the CDR3 end, a read error is likely. The rearrangement uses TRBV9 and TRBJ1-2; D possibly corresponds to TRBD1 (5 bases). V shed 0 bases and J shed 4 bases, with 7 bases lying between them. This CDR3 region has 13 residues. Germline V gene lookup returns CDR1 SGDLS and CDR2 YYNGEE. Written as DNA, the CDR3 is TGTGCCAGCAGCGTAGCAGGGATCTATGGCTACACCTCC. It is translated as CASSVAGIYGYTS.

A word on this clonotype: Since a much larger clone is just one base distant, this may be a read error. It is likely a read error, because the conserved phenylalanine at the end of the CDR3 is missing. It is unclear where the CDR3 begins or ends on the DNA, so no DNA is shown, and the CDR3 is as TCRdb lists it. This chain's CDR3 is CASSSGLAGGSQLL. V and J are TRBV7-9 and TRBJ2-1; TRBD2 was called by the table and not checked on the DNA. The CDR3 spans 14 amino acids, including both terminal residues. CDR1 SEHNR and CDR2 FQNEAQ come from the germline V gene (reference sequence).

The chain carries TRBV20-1 and TRBJ1-6; 7 bases map to TRBD1. The CDR3 spans 16 residues. Germline V lookup: CDR1 DFQATT, CDR2 SNEGSKA (reference sequence). J lost 6 bases, V lost 2 bases, and 10 bases had no gene match. This chain's CDR3 is CSARYQTGALNSPLHF. The DNA for the CDR3 is TGCAGTGCTAGATACCAAACAGGGGCCCTTAATTCACCCCTCCACTTT.

This clonotype was seen a few times. V is TRBV6-2 or TRBV6-3 and J is TRBJ2-7, with 12 bases that match TRBD2. From germline, CDR1 is MNHEY and CDR2 SVGEGT. Trimming at V came to 5 bases and at J to 2 bases, leaving 10 bases not matched to a gene. The length of the CDR3 is 17 residues. The CDR3 region has the DNA TGTGCCAGCAGTCCCCCTAGCGGGGGGGCTTTAACCTACGAGCAGTACTTC. Translated, it gives CASSPPSGGALTYEQYF.

The chain uses TRBV11-2 and TRBJ2-3; perhaps TRBD2 as D (6 bases). Looked up from germline, CDR1 is SGHAT and CDR2 is FQNNGV. Trimming removed 8 bases at V and 0 bases at J, with 12 bases between. This CDR3 spans 14 amino acids. The CDR3 loop is CASRGAFSTDTQYF. The CDR3 DNA reads as TGTGCCAGCCGCGGGGCCTTTAGCACAGATACGCAGTATTTT.